The clone carrying this TCR beta chain showed up just once. The antigen remains unidentified. An end of the junction does not agree with germline; a read error may underlie this. Making TCR beta cDNA involved approximately 0.5 ug total RNA and a constant-region primer. Slightly modified ARM-PCR served as the procedure for the TCR beta libraries. These libraries came from three rounds of nested multiplex PCR. The two initial PCR rounds, ten to eleven cycles each, used TRBV1-TRBV30 forward and C-beta reverse primers. TCRdb redid the calling of the multiplex PCR reads with MiXCR, one entry per CDR3 protein. The sample holds around 330,000 distinct CDR3 sequences, about 50% seen once. The data were taken from a study of tumor-infiltrating lymphocytes in primary liver carcinoma. Study conclusions and caveats: Tumor top-250-clone fractions significantly exceeded those of blood (p = 0.039).

The length of the CDR3 is 15 residues. Germline CDR1 reads SGHAT; CDR2 reads FQNNGV. Germline DNA was extracted too, while blood RNA derived from unsorted whole blood. The J gene is TRBJ2-5, the V gene TRBV11-2; 9 nucleotides line up with TRBD1. Sequencing was carried out using peripheral blood. The clonotype originates from a woman in her 30s with primary liver carcinoma and hepatitis B virus infection. For the CDR3, the DNA is TGTGCCAGTAGCCTGGGGGACAGGGACCAAGAGCCCCAGTACTTC. This gives the protein CASSLGDRDQEPQYF.